This T cell receptor beta chain was profiled in a study of control samples from healthy donors and cancer patients. TCRdb keeps only in-frame clones here, not all; method: immunoSEQ multiplex PCR. The table has over 150,000 clones, over 80% seen once. V was clipped by 4 bases and J by 4 bases, with 5 bases between them. The germline gives CDR1 DFQATT, CDR2 SNEGSKA (reference sequence). The CDR3 has 11 residues. The clonotype originates from a man between 18 and 29 years old in good health. The sample was blood. V is TRBV20-1 and J is TRBJ2-1; D uncertain. CDR3 protein: CSATAYNEQFF. The CDR3 bases are TGCAGTGCTACCGCATACAATGAGCAGTTCTTC.